This T cell receptor (beta chain) emerged from a study of blood T cells in healthy people across ages. The germline CDR1 and CDR2 sequences are SQVTM and ANQGSEA. This CDR3 comprises 15 residues. The second PCR ran about 6 to 12 cycles with a sample-barcoded 5' primer and J-beta primers. TCRdb ran MiXCR on the 5' RACE reads and lists one entry per CDR3 protein. Of around 500,000 distinct CDR3 sequences in the sample, roughly a quarter were seen once. Study-level points and caveats: Measured against age, TCR beta diversity per million T cells decreased in a roughly linear manner.

Concerning this clonotype itself: Its specificity is unknown. A read error may account for a junction end that differs from germline.

Separately, the same data were catalogued under a study of T cells of mothers and their children. That investigation notes: Whether pairs are related or unrelated, thymic selection shapes their TCR recombination output in much the same way.

The source of this sequence is a boy between 2 and 10 years old in good health. The specimen was blood. V is TRBV29-1 and J is TRBJ1-2; maybe TRBD1 (6 bases). Written as DNA, the CDR3 is TGCAGCGTTGAAGATCTTGGGACAAGGGTCTATGGTTACACCTTC. Protein: CSVEDLGTRVYGYTF.